The 32 T cell receptor beta chains below come from one sample, sequenced in a study of control samples from healthy donors and cancer patients. The assay was immunoSEQ multiplex PCR, and TCRdb's table has in-frame clones only and misses some. In the table there are fewer than 130,000 clones, around nine tenths of which are singletons. The sample taken for sequencing was PBMCs. All receptors come from a woman aged 55-70 years with lung cancer.

This sequence joins TRBV7-9 and TRBJ2-3; TRBD1 agrees at 8 bases. The CDR3 runs to 16 residues. The germline CDR1 and CDR2 sequences are SEHNR and FQNEAQ (reference sequence). J lost 5 bases, V lost 5 bases, and 12 bases had no gene match. DNA of the CDR3: TGTGCCAGCAGCGACACAGACAGGGGCAAGGGAGATACGCAGTATTTT. As protein: CASSDTDRGKGDTQYF.

The chain is built from TRBV5-4 and TRBJ1-2, with 7 bases aligning to TRBD1. There are 14 residues in the CDR3. Germline V gene data show CDR1 as SGHNT and CDR2 as YYREEE (reference sequence). The trim removed 0 bases at V and 4 bases at J, leaving 3 bases unmatched. The CDR3 reads CASSLDRGGYGYTF. The CDR3 nucleotides are TGTGCCAGCAGCTTGGACAGGGGAGGCTATGGCTACACCTTC.

The V gene is TRBV30, the J gene TRBJ2-3, with D perhaps being TRBD1 or TRBD2 (5 bases each). Looked up from germline, CDR1 is GTSNPN and CDR2 is SVGIG (reference sequence). Between the trimmed V and J ends, which lost 3 bases and 6 bases, there was a span of 16 bases. The CDR3 covers 14 residues. Written as DNA, the CDR3 is TGTGCCTGGAGCTCTACAGGACTCGGGGATACGCAGTATTTT. It specifies CAWSSTGLGDTQYF.

The chain couples TRBV11-2 to TRBJ1-1; the D gene is possibly TRBD1 (6 bases). The CDR3 has 15 residues. V was trimmed by 5 bases and J by 1 base, leaving 14 bases between them. Looked up from germline, CDR1 is SGHAT and CDR2 is FQNNGV. The CDR3 here is CASSHWDKSNTEAFF. CDR3 in DNA: TGTGCCAGCAGCCACTGGGACAAGTCGAACACTGAAGCTTTCTTT.

V gene TRBV20-1 combines with J gene TRBJ1-2; tentatively, D is TRBD1 (5 bases). This CDR3 has 11 residues. The V end was cut by 5 bases, the J end by 6 bases, with 10 bases between. Germline CDR1 is DFQATT and CDR2 is SNEGSKA (reference sequence). The CDR3 sequence is CSAGTRDGYTF. In nucleotides, the CDR3 is TGCAGTGCTGGGACTCGGGATGGCTACACCTTC.

The chain employs TRBV18 and TRBJ1-1, with 7 bases aligning to TRBD1. CDR1 KGHSH and CDR2 LQKENI come from the germline V gene. With V trimmed by 3 bases and J by 2 bases, 9 bases remained unmatched. The CDR3 length is 16 residues. CDR3 sequence: CASSPQRTGLNTEAFF. In DNA, the CDR3 is TGTGCCAGCTCACCCCAGAGGACAGGACTTAACACTGAAGCTTTCTTT.

Worth noting for this clone: In the same sample, other DNA sequences code for this CDR3. The chain couples TRBV7-3 to TRBJ2-1; 7 bases fit TRBD1. Looked up from germline, CDR1 is SGHTA and CDR2 is FQGTGA. The CDR3 length is 15 residues. Germline trimming cut 2 bases from V and 2 bases from J; bases unmatched to any gene: 3. CDR3 sequence: CASSLGQGAYNEQFF. The CDR3 DNA follows: TGTGCCAGCAGCTTAGGCCAGGGGGCCTACAATGAGCAGTTCTTC. The whole variable domain, filled in from reference TRBV7-3 and TRBJ2-1, reads GAGVSQTPSNKVTEKGKYVELRCDPISGHTALYWYRQSLGQGPEFLIYFQGTGAADDSGLPNDRFFAVRPEGSVSTLKIQRTERGDSAVYLCASSLGQGAYNEQFFGPGTRLTVL.

The rearrangement joins TRBV18 to TRBJ2-7; D is possibly TRBD1 (6 bases). The CDR3 has 14 residues. The V gene's germline CDR1 is KGHSH and CDR2 LQKENI. Trimming removed 3 bases at V and 4 bases at J, with 13 bases between. The CDR3 region has the DNA TGTGCCAGCTCACCCAACTTTGGACAGTACGAGCAGTACTTC. This sequence encodes CASSPNFGQYEQYF.

The count of this clone is one. The J gene is TRBJ2-2, the V gene TRBV20-1; 7 bases agree with TRBD2. The length of the CDR3 is 15 residues. Germline loops: CDR1 DFQATT, CDR2 SNEGSKA (reference sequence). Trimming took 3 bases from V and 7 from J; bases not matched to a gene: 11. The CDR3 bases are TGCAGTGCTAGTGGGACCGCGGAGCGGGGCGGGGAGCTGTTTTTT. Its protein is CSASGTAERGGELFF.

The genes are TRBV19 and TRBJ1-2; D not certain. In germline, CDR1 is LNHDA, CDR2 SQIVND (reference sequence). V was cut by 4 bases and J by 4 bases, with 25 bases left in between. This CDR3 is 18 amino acids long. CDR3 sequence (DNA): TGTGCCAGTAGTACAACCGGGGTGAGAGGGCCTGGGAGCTATGGCTACACCTTC. Translated: CASSTTGVRGPGSYGYTF. Variable domain in full (rest from reference TRBV19 and TRBJ1-2): DGGITQSPKYLFRKEGQNVTLSCEQNLNHDAMYWYRQDPGQGLRLIYYSQIVNDFQKGDIAEGYSVSREKKESFPLTVTSAQKNPTAFYLCASSTTGVRGPGSYGYTFGSGTRLTVV.

There are a few counts of this clone. This chain links TRBV19 with TRBJ2-7; 9 nucleotides line up with TRBD2. CDR1 and CDR2 from the germline V gene are LNHDA and SQIVND (reference sequence). The CDR3 totals 11 residues. V lost 11 bases, J lost 5 bases, and 4 bases stayed unmatched. Written as DNA, the CDR3 is TGTGCCTCGCGGGGGGGGAACGAGCAGTACTTC. It encodes CASRGGNEQYF.

The V gene is TRBV4-1, the J gene TRBJ2-1; 12 positions match TRBD2. V dropped 4 bases and J dropped 0; count of bases not matched to a gene: 4. Germline V gene data show CDR1 as MGHRA and CDR2 as YSYEKL. The CDR3 consists of 17 residues. The CDR3 protein is CASSRTSGAFSYNEQFF. The CDR3, as DNA: TGCGCCAGCAGCCGGACTAGCGGGGCCTTCTCCTACAATGAGCAGTTCTTC.

The V call is TRBV12-3 or TRBV12-4, the J call TRBJ1-5; D is possibly TRBD1 (5 bases). The CDR3 totals 13 residues. The V gene lost 2 bases and the J gene lost 5 bases, with 7 bases spanning the gap. As DNA, the CDR3 is TGTGCCAGCAGTTTAATGGGGGATCAGCCCCAGCATTTT. It is translated as CASSLMGDQPQHF.

This clone is a singleton in its sample. DNA of the CDR3: TGTGCCAGTTTTACAGGGAGGTATAGCTACACCTTC. It is translated as CASFTGRYSYTF. The chain combines TRBV28 with TRBJ1-2; possibly TRBD1 for D (6 bases). The CDR3 has 12 amino acids. V was trimmed by 9 bases and J by 9 bases, leaving 17 bases between them. CDR1 and CDR2 (germline): MDHEN, SYDVKM.

The rearrangement joins TRBV5-4 to TRBJ1-1; D may be TRBD1 (6 bases). Germline-derived CDR1 and CDR2 are SGHNT and YYREEE (reference sequence). The CDR3 extends over 15 amino acids. The V end lost 4 bases, the J end lost 3 bases, and 16 bases lay between the germline ends. The CDR3 DNA follows: TGTGCCAGCAGCCTCGGATGGGGGCCCGACACTGAAGCTTTCTTT. Translated, it gives CASSLGWGPDTEAFF.

The V call is TRBV2, the J call TRBJ2-5; weak D call: TRBD2 (6 bases). The V end lost 6 bases, the J end lost 4 bases, and 15 bases lay between the germline ends. CDR1 SNHLY and CDR2 FYNNEI come from the germline V gene. This CDR3 comprises 14 residues. The CDR3, as DNA: TGTGCCAGCAGATTGGGACTTGCAGGAGAGACCCAGTACTTC. Its protein product is CASRLGLAGETQYF.

This clone was detected once. The chain joins TRBV2 to TRBJ2-7, with no clear D. With 5 bases removed from V and 2 bases from J, the gap between germline ends came to 4 bases. The CDR3 sequence is 11 residues long. Germline V lookup: CDR1 SNHLY, CDR2 FYNNEI. The CDR3 DNA reads TGTGCCAGCAGTTCTACCTACGAGCAGTACTTC. This codes for CASSSTYEQYF.

The genes are TRBV19 and TRBJ1-1; D is ambiguous. V was cut by 2 bases and J by 11 bases, with 18 bases left in between. Germline-derived CDR1 and CDR2 are LNHDA and SQIVND (reference sequence). The CDR3 runs 14 residues. CDR3 nucleotides: TGTGCCAGTAGTATATCGGAAATGGTCGTCGGGGCTTTCTTT. It encodes CASSISEMVVGAFF.

In DNA form, the CDR3 reads TGTGCCAGTAGTATAGGAGGTAGTGGCTACACCTTC. Its translation is CASSIGGSGYTF. This chain uses TRBV19 with TRBJ1-2, with no clear D. Germline values: CDR1 LNHDA, CDR2 SQIVND (reference sequence). The CDR3 has 12 residues. V was trimmed by 1 base and J by 7 bases, leaving 7 bases between them.

The chain joins TRBV25-1 to TRBJ2-2, with D tentatively TRBD1 or TRBD2 (5 bases each). With 9 bases removed from V and 4 bases from J, the gap between germline ends came to 15 bases. The CDR3 length is 14 residues. Germline V gene lookup returns CDR1 MGHDK and CDR2 SYGVNS. This CDR3 is CASSKIGTTGELFF. For the CDR3, the DNA is TGTGCCAGTTCAAAAATAGGGACCACCGGGGAGCTGTTTTTT.

This clone turned up a few times. The rearrangement links TRBV5-6 to TRBJ2-3; no reliable D call. The CDR3 has 11 amino acids. Germline assignment: CDR1 SGHDT and CDR2 YYEEEE. V was pared by 0 bases and J by 7 bases, with 3 bases between. The CDR3 loop is CASSLANTQYF. The CDR3 DNA reads TGTGCCAGCAGCTTGGCAAATACGCAGTATTTT.

Note on this clone: Sequence at one end of the junction differs from germline and may be a read error. This chain connects TRBV5-1 to TRBJ1-5; tentatively, D is TRBD1 (5 bases). Germline V gene sequence: CDR1 SGHRS, CDR2 YFSETQ. The CDR3 runs to 13 residues. CDR3 protein: CPSRLVGDQPQHF. CDR3 nucleotide sequence: TGCCCCAGCCGCTTGGTGGGGGACCAGCCCCAGCATTTT.

The chain is built from TRBV7-9 and TRBJ1-1; tentative D call: TRBD1 (5 bases). CDR1 SEHNR and CDR2 FQNEAQ come from the germline V gene (reference sequence). The CDR3 runs 13 residues. V was clipped by 1 base and J by 8 bases, with 11 bases between them. In DNA, the CDR3 is TGTGCCAGCAGCTTAGAGCGGGGCTCGGAAGCTTTCTTT. It codes for CASSLERGSEAFF.

The V call is TRBV18, the J call TRBJ2-1, with TRBD2 matching over 8 bases. CDR1 and CDR2 from the germline V gene are KGHSH and LQKENI. This CDR3 spans 15 amino acids. The V gene end was trimmed by 5 bases and the J gene end by 0 bases; junction bases not matched to a gene: 3. CDR3 residues: CASSTGTSSYNEQFF. In DNA, the CDR3 is TGTGCCAGCTCAACCGGGACTAGCTCCTACAATGAGCAGTTCTTC.

This rearrangement joins TRBV5-4 to TRBJ2-3, with D possibly called TRBD1 or TRBD2 (5 bases each). The CDR3 contains 15 residues. The V gene's germline CDR1 is SGHNT and CDR2 YYREEE (reference sequence). Trimming removed 5 bases from V and 2 bases from J, with 15 bases in between. CDR3 in DNA: TGTGCCAGCAGTTCGTGGGACGGACCCACAGATACGCAGTATTTT. Its translation is CASSSWDGPTDTQYF.

The chain combines TRBV7-2 with TRBJ2-3; D call uncertain. The CDR3 is 15 residues long. Germline V gives CDR1 SGHTA, CDR2 FQGNSA. V lost 7 bases to trimming and J lost 1 base, with 15 bases between them. CDR3 bases: TGTGCCAGCATCAGGACCGGGCAGGGCACAGATACGCAGTATTTT. This translates into CASIRTGQGTDTQYF.

The chain employs TRBV7-9 and TRBJ1-1, with D possibly being TRBD1 (5 bases). V gave up 1 base and J gave up 11 bases, with 11 bases separating them. Germline values: CDR1 SEHNR, CDR2 FQNEAQ (reference sequence). The CDR3 length is 12 residues. CDR3 sequence: CASSLGGGMAFF. In nucleotides, the CDR3 is TGTGCCAGCAGCTTAGGTGGGGGAATGGCTTTCTTT.

The chain combines TRBV27 with TRBJ2-7, with D perhaps TRBD2 (5 bases). Trimming cost V 4 bases and J 2 bases, with 15 bases left between them. Germline V lookup: CDR1 MNHEY, CDR2 SMNVEV (reference sequence). The length of the CDR3 is 15 residues. As DNA, the CDR3 is TGTGCCAGCAGTTCTTCCTTGGAGGTGACCTACGAGCAGTACTTC. This encodes CASSSSLEVTYEQYF.

The chain joins TRBV11-2 to TRBJ1-4, with D perhaps TRBD1 (6 bases). Germline V gene data show CDR1 as SGHAT and CDR2 as FQNNGV. This CDR3 contains 15 residues. Trimming shortened V by 1 base and J by 6 bases, and 12 bases separated the two germline ends. The CDR3 sequence: CASSLVGGQYEKLFF. The CDR3 DNA is TGTGCCAGCAGCTTAGTTGGTGGACAGTATGAAAAACTGTTTTTT.

This clone was seen a handful of times. The V call is TRBV6-5, the J call TRBJ2-7, with no clear D. Trimming took off 6 bases at V and 1 base at J, with 16 bases between the two ends. The CDR3 has 15 amino acids. CDR1 is MNHEY and CDR2 is SVGAGI in the germline V gene. This CDR3 is CASRSALGFSYEQYF. CDR3 sequence (DNA): TGTGCCAGCAGAAGCGCTCTGGGTTTTTCCTACGAGCAGTACTTC.

The chain joins TRBV2 to TRBJ1-2, with D possibly being TRBD1 (6 bases). The V gene's germline CDR1 is SNHLY and CDR2 FYNNEI. The CDR3 is made up of 14 amino acids. V lost 6 bases and J lost 5, with 16 bases in between. CDR3 nucleotide sequence: TGTGCCAGCAGCGACCAGGACAGCCCATATGGCTACACCTTC. Translating gives CASSDQDSPYGYTF. The full variable domain, with the rest looked up from reference TRBV2 and TRBJ1-2, is EPEVTQTPSHQVTQMGQEVILRCVPISNHLYFYWYRQILGQKVEFLVSFYNNEISEKSEIFDDQFSVERPDGSNFTLKIRSTKLEDSAMYFCASSDQDSPYGYTFGSGTRLTVV.

The CDR3 here is CASSVRTENTEAFF. Written as DNA, the CDR3 is TGTGCCAGCAGCGTCAGGACAGAGAACACTGAAGCTTTCTTT. The chain is built from TRBV9 and TRBJ1-1, with TRBD1 as a possible D gene (6 bases). Trimming removed 2 bases at V and 1 base at J, with 9 bases between. Looked up from germline, CDR1 is SGDLS and CDR2 is YYNGEE. The CDR3 is 14 amino acids.